What follows are 18 T cell receptor beta chains derived from one specimen sequenced in a study of control samples from healthy donors and cancer patients. Here immunoSEQ multiplex PCR was the method, and the copy in TCRdb shows in-frame clones only, minus some. The sample has some 120,000 clones, approximately 92% seen once. The sequencing sample was made of blood. The receptor source for this set is a man aged 18 to 29 in good health.

The chain uses TRBV2 and TRBJ1-5; 8 bases agree with TRBD1. V shed 6 bases and J 2 bases; nucleotides not matched to a gene: 3. This CDR3 region has 14 residues. Germline CDR1 and CDR2: SNHLY and FYNNEI. CDR3 in amino acids: CASRVQGGNQPQHF. In DNA form, the CDR3 reads TGTGCCAGCAGAGTACAGGGGGGCAATCAGCCCCAGCATTTT.

This sequence joins TRBV2 and TRBJ1-3, with D possibly matching TRBD1 (5 bases). The V end was cut by 6 bases, the J end by 0 bases, with 12 bases between. The CDR3 consists of 15 residues. Germline V lookup: CDR1 SNHLY, CDR2 FYNNEI. CDR3 loop: CASSTRDASGNTIYF. DNA for the CDR3: TGTGCCAGCAGCACCAGGGACGCCTCTGGAAACACCATATATTTT.

J is TRBJ2-2 and V is TRBV7-2; TRBD2 matches at 12 bases. Germline V gene sequence: CDR1 SGHTA, CDR2 FQGNSA. The CDR3 extends over 18 amino acids. With 1 base clipped from V and 4 bases from J, the junction kept 7 bases outside the gene matches. The CDR3 loop is CASSLGRLAGGATGELFF. DNA for the CDR3: TGTGCCAGCAGCTTAGGTCGGCTAGCGGGGGGGGCCACCGGGGAGCTGTTTTTT.

The rearrangement uses TRBV10-3 and TRBJ1-1; unclear D gene. The CDR3 length is 13 residues. The germline gives CDR1 ENHRY, CDR2 SYGVKD. The V end lost 6 bases, the J end lost 2 bases, and 10 bases lay between the germline ends. The CDR3: CAIRAELNTEAFF. The CDR3 region has the DNA TGTGCCATCAGGGCAGAGTTAAACACTGAAGCTTTCTTT.

The gene calls are TRBV7-3 and TRBJ1-1; no definite D call. CDR1 is SGHTA and CDR2 is FQGTGA in the germline V gene. The CDR3 is made up of 14 amino acids. Trimming took off 2 bases at V and 2 bases at J, with 9 bases between the two ends. CDR3 region: CASSLYSGNTEAFF. The CDR3, as DNA: TGTGCCAGCAGCTTATATTCCGGAAACACTGAAGCTTTCTTT.

The V call is TRBV13, the J call TRBJ1-3; TRBD1 matches at 7 bases. This CDR3 is built from 14 residues. Trimming at V came to 5 bases and at J to 8 bases, leaving 9 bases not matched to a gene. Germline V gene lookup returns CDR1 PRHDT and CDR2 FYEKMQ (reference sequence). CDR3 DNA sequence: TGTGCCAGCAGCGCGCCCGACAGGGCGGACACCATATATTTT. It codes for CASSAPDRADTIYF.

This chain links TRBV7-9 with TRBJ2-7, with D uncertain. The V and J ends lost 5 bases and 4 bases respectively, with 12 bases between them. The CDR3 extends over 13 amino acids. Germline V lookup: CDR1 SEHNR, CDR2 FQNEAQ (reference sequence). The CDR3, as DNA: TGTGCCAGCAGCCCCGTAGGCGGTTACGAGCAGTACTTC. It codes for CASSPVGGYEQYF.

This clone is a singleton in its sample. This sequence joins TRBV4-1 and TRBJ2-7; maybe TRBD1 (5 bases). The CDR3 loop spans 16 amino acids. The V end was cut by 4 bases, the J end by 4 bases, with 20 bases between. Looked up from germline, CDR1 is MGHRA and CDR2 is YSYEKL. The CDR3 bases are TGCGCCAGCAGCCCTGTGGCACAGGTTGGCCTATACGAGCAGTACTTC. It codes for CASSPVAQVGLYEQYF.

The rearrangement links TRBV28 to TRBJ2-5; TRBD1 is a possible D gene (7 bases). The germline V gene has CDR1 MDHEN and CDR2 SYDVKM. Trimming shortened V by 7 bases and J by 0 bases, and 12 bases separated the two germline ends. The CDR3 extends over 14 amino acids. The CDR3 DNA sequence: TGTGCCAGCACGCAGGGGGGCTACCAAGAGACCCAGTACTTC. It yields the protein CASTQGGYQETQYF.

The V and J genes are TRBV12-3 or TRBV12-4 and TRBJ2-2, with D unresolved. V gave up 5 bases and J gave up 5 bases, with 3 bases separating them. The length of the CDR3 is 11 residues. The CDR3 region has the DNA TGTGCCAGCAGTCAAACCGGGGAGCTGTTTTTT. Translating it yields CASSQTGELFF.

This chain joins TRBV10-3 and TRBJ2-5; 15 nucleotides align to TRBD2. CDR3 length: 15 residues. The junction had 4 bases not matched to a gene; V was cut back by 6 bases and J by 5 bases. CDR1 is ENHRY, CDR2 SYGVKD, per germline. The CDR3 here is CAISKGTSGGETQYF. CDR3 DNA: TGTGCCATCAGCAAGGGGACTAGCGGGGGGGAGACCCAGTACTTC.

CDR3 sequence (DNA): TGTGCCAGCTCTCCCCGTATCTCTGGGGCCAACGTCCTGACTTTC. Protein sequence: CASSPRISGANVLTF. This chain joins TRBV2 and TRBJ2-6; D unclear. V was shortened by 8 bases and J by 0 bases, with 11 bases between the two germline ends. Germline loops: CDR1 SNHLY, CDR2 FYNNEI. The CDR3 length is 15 residues.

This clone was seen once. V is TRBV28 and J is TRBJ1-2; maybe TRBD1 (5 bases). Trimming took off 2 bases at V and 3 bases at J, with 10 bases between the two ends. From germline, CDR1 is MDHEN and CDR2 SYDVKM. The CDR3 loop spans 14 amino acids. CDR3 sequence reads: CASSLGGAYYGYTF. For the CDR3, the DNA is TGTGCCAGCAGTTTAGGAGGGGCCTACTATGGCTACACCTTC.

The rearrangement joins TRBV11-3 to TRBJ1-5; TRBD1 is a possible D gene (6 bases). V lost 5 bases and J lost 5, with 10 bases in between. The CDR3 contains 13 residues. CDR1 and CDR2 (germline): SGHNT, YENEEA. The CDR3 loop reads CASSPDSYQPQHF. As DNA, the CDR3 is TGTGCCAGCAGCCCGGACAGCTATCAGCCCCAGCATTTT. The complete variable domain, with remaining parts taken from reference TRBV11-3 and TRBJ1-5, reads EAGVVQSPRYKIIEKKQPVAFWCNPISGHNTLYWYLQNLGQGPELLIRYENEEAVDDSQLPKDRFSAERLKGVDSTLKIQPAELGDSAVYLCASSPDSYQPQHFGDGTRLSIL.

The rearrangement joins TRBV25-1 to TRBJ1-2; D is possibly TRBD1 (6 bases). The germline V gene encodes CDR1 MGHDK and CDR2 SYGVNS. CDR3 length equals 15 residues. Trimming pared 5 bases from V and 8 bases from J, leaving 21 bases between. CDR3 region: CASSTRGTGSGGYTF. The CDR3 DNA reads TGTGCCAGCAGTACACGGGGAACAGGGTCAGGGGGCTACACCTTC.

The rearrangement links TRBV5-4 to TRBJ2-6; D possibly matches TRBD1 or TRBD2 (5 bases each). Trimming took 0 bases from V and 2 from J, leaving 6 bases between them. CDR1 is SGHNT, CDR2 YYREEE, per germline (reference sequence). This CDR3 has 15 amino acids. The CDR3 coding sequence is TGTGCCAGCAGCTTGGTGGGGGCTGGGGCCAACGTCCTGACTTTC. Protein sequence: CASSLVGAGANVLTF. The full variable domain, completed using reference TRBV5-4 and TRBJ2-6, is ETGVTQSPTHLIKTRGQQVTLRCSSQSGHNTVSWYQQALGQGPQFIFQYYREEENGRGNFPPRFSGLQFPNYSSELNVNALELDDSALYLCASSLVGAGANVLTFGAGSRLTVL.

The chain employs TRBV21-1 and TRBJ2-2; TRBD1, the D gene given by the table, was not confirmed from the DNA. TRBV21-1 is an annotated pseudogene. The CDR3 extends over 20 amino acids. CDR3 nucleotide sequence: TGTGCCAGCAGCAGCCAGCTACCCGGACAGCAGACCCCGAACACCGGGGAGCTGTTTTTT. Translated, it gives CASSSQLPGQQTPNTGELFF.

This clone was seen more than once but under ten times. V is TRBV7-2 and J is TRBJ1-1, with D hard to call. Trimming stripped 3 bases from V and 7 bases from J, with 12 bases between. The CDR3 loop spans 13 amino acids. Germline values: CDR1 SGHTA, CDR2 FQGNSA. DNA for the CDR3: TGTGCCAGCAGCTTGGCCTTAGGACTTGAAGCTTTCTTT. As protein: CASSLALGLEAFF.